The sequence of this TCR beta chain was determined in a study of shared clonotypes between healthy human individuals. Terminally differentiated effector memory CD45RA+ cells were left out of the naive CD8 fraction, which was CD45RO-negative and positively selected for CCR7. V was clipped by 4 bases and J by 5 bases; unmatched bases: 16. Germline V gene lookup returns CDR1 LGHNT and CDR2 FRNRAP. This CDR3 is 17 amino acids long. Clones were sequenced by immunoSEQ multiplex PCR, and TCRdb holds only the in-frame ones, with some missing. The sample carries 1.5 million to 2.5 million clones, about 95% recorded once.

The source of this sequence is a young man in good health. The V gene is TRBV12-5, the J gene TRBJ2-5; TRBD1 matches at 7 bases. The sequenced material came from naive CD8+ T cells sorted from blood. The CDR3 DNA sequence: TGTGCTAGTGGTTCCCCACAAGCGACAGGGTGGGGTGAGACCCAGTACTTC. Translation gives CASGSPQATGWGETQYF. Complete variable domain (other parts from reference TRBV12-5 and TRBJ2-5): DARVTQTPRHKVTEMGQEVTMRCQPILGHNTVFWYRQTMMQGLELLAYFRNRAPLDDSGMPKDRFSAEMPDATLATLKIQPSEPRDSAVYFCASGSPQATGWGETQYFGPGTRLLVL.